Shown below are 30 T cell receptor beta chains from a single sample sequenced in a study of shared clonotypes between healthy human individuals. CD8 cells regarded as naive lacked CD45RO, were positively chosen for CCR7, and omitted terminally differentiated effector memory CD45RA+ cells. The method was immunoSEQ multiplex PCR; TCRdb's version includes in-frame clones alone and lacks a portion of them. The repertoire holds about 2.2 million clones, with approximately 92% as singletons. Sequencing input: naive CD8+ T cells from PBMCs. The source of these receptors is a man younger than 35 in good health. Some clones in this sample may be carry-over from other donors' samples.

In its sample, this clone was seen once. V gene TRBV29-1 combines with J gene TRBJ1-1, with 7 bases lining up with TRBD1. The germline gives CDR1 SQVTM, CDR2 ANQGSEA. The CDR3 spans 12 residues. J was trimmed by 4 bases and V by 7 bases; bases with no gene match: 6. The CDR3 DNA is TGCAGCGCCGAGGGGGCGGGCACTGAAGCTTTCTTT. It codes for CSAEGAGTEAFF.

This chain joins TRBV18 and TRBJ2-1; TRBD2 aligns across 14 bases. The germline V gene has CDR1 KGHSH and CDR2 LQKENI. The J segment lost 7 bases and the V segment lost 2 bases, leaving 7 bases of the junction unmatched. The CDR3 totals 17 residues. The CDR3 DNA reads TGTGCCAGCTCACCATACCCGGGACTAGCGGGAGATAATGAGCAGTTCTTC. Translated: CASSPYPGLAGDNEQFF.

This sequence joins TRBV6-1 and TRBJ2-7, with a tentative D call TRBD1 (7 bases). Germline assignment: CDR1 MNHNS and CDR2 SASEGT. V was cut by 1 base and J by 4 bases, with 17 bases left in between. CDR3 length equals 16 residues. The CDR3 is CASSEVKGAGPYEQYF. The CDR3 DNA follows: TGTGCCAGCAGTGAAGTAAAGGGGGCGGGACCGTACGAGCAGTACTTC.

To note about this clone: Other DNA sequences from this sample encode an identical CDR3 as well. J is TRBJ1-1 and V is TRBV27; TRBD1 might be the D (6 bases). V was clipped by 0 bases and J by 4 bases, with 9 bases between them. There are 14 residues in the CDR3. Looked up from germline, CDR1 is MNHEY and CDR2 is SMNVEV (reference sequence). CDR3 nucleotide sequence: TGTGCCAGCAGTTTATCGAGAGGGGGCACTGAAGCTTTCTTT. Translating gives CASSLSRGGTEAFF.

The rearrangement joins TRBV29-1 to TRBJ1-1; possibly TRBD1 for D (6 bases). Per germline, CDR1 SQVTM and CDR2 ANQGSEA. Trimming shortened V by 0 bases and J by 12 bases, and 17 bases separated the two germline ends. The CDR3 length is 13 residues. CDR3 sequence: CSVEDPRTDDPFF. In nucleotides, the CDR3 is TGCAGCGTTGAAGATCCCAGGACAGACGACCCTTTCTTT.

Remarks on this clone: The same CDR3 is also encoded by other DNA sequences in this sample. V usage is TRBV9 and J usage is TRBJ2-7; no clear D. This CDR3 has 14 residues. Trimming left V 0 bases short and J 0 bases short, with 7 bases between. Germline V CDR1 and CDR2: SGDLS, YYNGEE. CDR3 in DNA: TGTGCCAGCAGCGTAGCCTACTCCTCCTACGAGCAGTACTTC. Translation: CASSVAYSSYEQYF. The whole variable domain, remainder taken from reference TRBV9 and TRBJ2-7, is DSGVTQTPKHLITATGQRVTLRCSPRSGDLSVYWYQQSLDQGLQFLIQYYNGEERAKGNILERFSAQQFPDLHSELNLSSLELGDSALYFCASSVAYSSYEQYFGPGTRLTVT.

The chain is built from TRBV7-9 and TRBJ2-2; D ambiguous. The CDR3 extends over 13 amino acids. Trimming cost V 7 bases and J 6 bases, with 12 bases left between them. The germline V gene encodes CDR1 SEHNR and CDR2 FQNEAQ (reference sequence). The CDR3 here is CASTLRQSGELFF. As DNA, the CDR3 is TGTGCCAGCACCCTGAGGCAGTCCGGGGAGCTGTTTTTT.

This clone was counted a single time. This sequence joins TRBV27 and TRBJ2-3, with 10 bases matching TRBD2. Trimming took 6 bases from V and 5 from J; bases not matched to a gene: 17. Germline CDR1 MNHEY, CDR2 SMNVEV (reference sequence). This CDR3 is 18 amino acids long. The CDR3 here is CASSTSSTSGKGVDTQYF. The CDR3 DNA reads TGTGCCAGCAGCACATCTAGTACTAGCGGGAAAGGGGTAGATACGCAGTATTTT.

The chain employs TRBV5-4 and TRBJ2-7, with D perhaps matching TRBD2 (5 bases). V was clipped by 1 base and J by 1 base, with 6 bases between them. This CDR3 has 13 residues. Germline-derived CDR1 and CDR2 are SGHNT and YYREEE (reference sequence). The CDR3 DNA sequence: TGTGCCAGCAGCTTGTGGACTTCCTACGAGCAGTACTTC. Residues: CASSLWTSYEQYF. The complete variable domain, with remaining parts taken from reference TRBV5-4 and TRBJ2-7, reads ETGVTQSPTHLIKTRGQQVTLRCSSQSGHNTVSWYQQALGQGPQFIFQYYREEENGRGNFPPRFSGLQFPNYSSELNVNALELDDSALYLCASSLWTSYEQYFGPGTRLTVT.

The chain couples TRBV6-5 to TRBJ1-2; D may be TRBD1 (6 bases). The CDR3 consists of 15 residues. V was shortened by 2 bases and J by 8 bases, with 18 bases between the two germline ends. Germline V lookup: CDR1 MNHEY, CDR2 SVGAGI. CDR3 protein: CASSYSGTLDWGYTF. The CDR3 region has the DNA TGTGCCAGCAGTTACAGCGGGACACTGGACTGGGGCTACACCTTC.

V is TRBV10-3 and J is TRBJ2-7; D call uncertain. Germline-derived CDR1 and CDR2 are ENHRY and SYGVKD. CDR3 size: 13 residues. Trimming pared 3 bases from V and 4 bases from J, leaving 10 bases between. CDR3 in DNA: TGTGCCATCAGTGATTTACTCTTATACGAGCAGTACTTC. It encodes CAISDLLLYEQYF.

This chain uses TRBV7-9 with TRBJ2-5, with D unclear. Trimming shortened V by 4 bases and J by 1 base, and 10 bases separated the two germline ends. The CDR3 has 14 residues. Germline V gene data show CDR1 as SEHNR and CDR2 as FQNEAQ (reference sequence). The CDR3 here is CASSSAGPQETQYF. In nucleotides, the CDR3 is TGTGCCAGCAGCTCTGCCGGGCCCCAAGAGACCCAGTACTTC.

The J gene is TRBJ2-1, the V gene TRBV5-4; D may be TRBD2 (6 bases). CDR1 and CDR2 from the germline V gene are SGHNT and YYREEE (reference sequence). Trimming left V 2 bases short and J 1 base short, with 22 bases between. This CDR3 spans 19 amino acids. As DNA, the CDR3 is TGTGCCAGCAGCTTTTCTCCGGCTGGCGGGATCGGATCCTACAATGAGCAGTTCTTC. The encoded protein is CASSFSPAGGIGSYNEQFF.

About this clone itself: This CDR3 is also generated by other DNA sequences in the sample. The chain uses TRBV9 and TRBJ2-2, with 7 bases aligning to TRBD1. CDR3 size: 15 residues. Trimming cost V 0 bases and J 4 bases; bases outside gene matches: 3. In germline, CDR1 is SGDLS, CDR2 YYNGEE. The CDR3 nucleotides read TGTGCCAGCAGCGTAGGACAGGGAAGCACCGGGGAGCTGTTTTTT. This sequence encodes CASSVGQGSTGELFF.

This clone was counted a single time. This chain connects TRBV5-1 to TRBJ2-3, with TRBD2 matching 14 bases. There are 16 residues in the CDR3. V lost 3 bases to trimming and J lost 7 bases; unmatched junction nucleotides: 7. In germline, CDR1 is SGHRS, CDR2 YFSETQ. The chain's CDR3 is CASSSSTSGRGNTQYF. The CDR3 DNA follows: TGCGCCAGCAGCTCGTCGACTAGCGGGAGGGGAAATACGCAGTATTTT.

This clone was found once. The identical CDR3 is also encoded by other nucleotide sequences in the sample. The chain is built from TRBV4-1 and TRBJ1-2; 8 nucleotides match TRBD1. The CDR3 is 15 amino acids. The germline gives CDR1 MGHRA, CDR2 YSYEKL. V lost 1 base to trimming and J lost 8 bases; unmatched junction nucleotides: 9. CDR3: CASSQVGQGAGGYTF. CDR3 coding DNA: TGCGCCAGCAGCCAAGTTGGGCAGGGGGCGGGAGGCTACACCTTC.

The chain combines TRBV5-6 with TRBJ2-1, with no clear D. There are 14 residues in the CDR3. CDR1 is SGHDT and CDR2 is YYEEEE in the germline V gene. V was pared by 0 bases and J by 6 bases, with 10 bases between. CDR3 DNA: TGTGCCAGCAGCTTGGATGGCCGGCCCAATGAGCAGTTCTTC. Its translation is CASSLDGRPNEQFF.

This sequence joins TRBV28 and TRBJ2-2; D is ambiguous. Germline V gene lookup returns CDR1 MDHEN and CDR2 SYDVKM. V was pared by 5 bases and J by 3 bases, with 13 bases between. This CDR3 contains 15 residues. The CDR3, as DNA: TGTGCCAGCAGTGGGGTCTGGAAGGACACCGGGGAGCTGTTTTTT. It yields the protein CASSGVWKDTGELFF. The full variable domain, rest sourced from reference TRBV28 and TRBJ2-2, is DVKVTQSSRYLVKRTGEKVFLECVQDMDHENMFWYRQDPGLGLRLIYFSYDVKMKEKGDIPEGYSVSREKKERFSLILESASTNQTSMYLCASSGVWKDTGELFFGEGSRLTVL.

The chain combines TRBV27 with TRBJ1-1; no clear D. Looked up from germline, CDR1 is MNHEY and CDR2 is SMNVEV (reference sequence). The CDR3 is made up of 14 amino acids. V was cut by 3 bases and J by 4 bases, with 12 bases left in between. The CDR3 protein is CASSFAGEGTEAFF. The CDR3, as DNA: TGTGCCAGCAGTTTCGCCGGGGAGGGCACTGAAGCTTTCTTT.

The gene calls are TRBV28 and TRBJ1-1; D may be TRBD1 (6 bases). The CDR3 contains 14 residues. CDR1 MDHEN and CDR2 SYDVKM come from the germline V gene. The V and J ends lost 5 bases and 8 bases respectively, with 18 bases between them. CDR3 nucleotide sequence: TGTGCCAGCAGTGTGTACAGGGAAATCAGAGAAGCTTTCTTT. Translation gives CASSVYREIREAFF.

The chain combines TRBV27 with TRBJ2-7; perhaps TRBD2 as D (5 bases). V was clipped by 4 bases and J by 4 bases, with 17 bases between them. Germline V gives CDR1 MNHEY, CDR2 SMNVEV (reference sequence). CDR3 length equals 15 residues. The CDR3 nucleotides read TGTGCCAGCAGTTCCGGACTTGCCTCCTATTACGAGCAGTACTTC. Protein: CASSSGLASYYEQYF.

V and J are TRBV27 and TRBJ2-1; TRBD2 matches at 10 bases. J gave up 6 bases and V 1 base, and 12 bases lay outside the gene matches. There are 18 residues in the CDR3. Germline V lookup: CDR1 MNHEY, CDR2 SMNVEV (reference sequence). The DNA for the CDR3 is TGTGCCAGCAGTTTATACAATTACGCAGGGACTAGCGTCAATGAGCAGTTCTTC. Translating it yields CASSLYNYAGTSVNEQFF.

This chain links TRBV27 with TRBJ2-3, with D tentatively TRBD2 (7 bases). Germline V lookup: CDR1 MNHEY, CDR2 SMNVEV (reference sequence). The CDR3 sequence is 16 residues long. Trimming cost V 4 bases and J 6 bases, with 20 bases left between them. The CDR3: CASSSRRAGAGDTQYF. DNA for the CDR3: TGTGCCAGCAGTTCCAGACGTGCGGGGGCAGGGGATACGCAGTATTTT.

The rearrangement uses TRBV15 and TRBJ2-2; D gene unclear. V lost 3 bases and J lost 0, with 5 bases in between. From germline, CDR1 is LNHNV and CDR2 YYDKDF (reference sequence). CDR3 size: 14 residues. CDR3 bases: TGTGCCACCAGCAGCGCCCCGAACACCGGGGAGCTGTTTTTT. Protein: CATSSAPNTGELFF.

As to this clone: The sample contains more than one DNA sequence encoding this CDR3. The chain carries TRBV2 and TRBJ2-7, with unresolved D. Trimming stripped 2 bases from V and 3 bases from J, with 5 bases between. The CDR3 runs to 12 residues. Germline loops: CDR1 SNHLY, CDR2 FYNNEI. The CDR3 sequence: CASSENRYEQYF. The DNA of the CDR3 is TGTGCCAGCAGTGAAAACCGCTACGAGCAGTACTTC.

This clone was recorded a few times. Within the sample, other DNA sequences also encode this same CDR3. V is TRBV9 and J is TRBJ1-1; no firm D call. Germline V gives CDR1 SGDLS, CDR2 YYNGEE. Between the trimmed V and J ends, which lost 2 bases and 2 bases, there was a span of 7 bases. CDR3 length equals 13 residues. The CDR3 protein is CASSVGINTEAFF. The CDR3 nucleotides are TGTGCCAGCAGCGTCGGCATCAACACTGAAGCTTTCTTT.

The chain combines TRBV5-1 with TRBJ2-5; 8 positions agree with TRBD2. The length of the CDR3 is 14 residues. In germline, CDR1 is SGHRS, CDR2 YFSETQ. Losses at the gene ends were 3 bases for V and 1 base for J; bases not matched to a gene: 2. The CDR3 reads CASSYSGTQETQYF. In DNA form, the CDR3 reads TGCGCCAGCAGCTATAGCGGGACCCAAGAGACCCAGTACTTC.

The chain links TRBV11-2 to TRBJ2-7; no definite D call. The CDR3 runs 14 residues. V was pared by 5 bases and J by 3 bases, with 14 bases between. Germline-derived CDR1 and CDR2 are SGHAT and FQNNGV. CDR3 nucleotide sequence: TGTGCCAGCAGCCCACGGGCAGTTTACTACGAGCAGTACTTC. Translating it yields CASSPRAVYYEQYF.

The chain combines TRBV6-5 with TRBJ1-2; TRBD1 is a possible D gene (6 bases). V shed 5 bases and J shed 4 bases, with 14 bases lying between them. The CDR3 loop spans 14 amino acids. The germline V gene has CDR1 MNHEY and CDR2 SVGAGI. As DNA, the CDR3 is TGTGCCAGCAGTCCTGGACAGAGCTCCTATGGCTACACCTTC. Amino acids: CASSPGQSSYGYTF.

The genes are TRBV28 and TRBJ2-5; D ambiguous. Trimming cost V 7 bases and J 1 base, with 13 bases left between them. CDR1 MDHEN and CDR2 SYDVKM come from the germline V gene. This CDR3 comprises 14 residues. CDR3 sequence (DNA): TGTGCCAGCACCCCATCACGCAGCCAAGAGACCCAGTACTTC. It codes for CASTPSRSQETQYF. The variable domain in full, with the rest retrieved from reference TRBV28 and TRBJ2-5, is DVKVTQSSRYLVKRTGEKVFLECVQDMDHENMFWYRQDPGLGLRLIYFSYDVKMKEKGDIPEGYSVSREKKERFSLILESASTNQTSMYLCASTPSRSQETQYFGPGTRLLVL.